These 25 T cell receptor beta chains were all obtained from the same sample, sequenced in a study of Graves' ophthalmopathy and Graves' hyperthyroidism. TCR beta CDR3 regions were amplified from RNA transcripts. In the first round, RT-PCR was carried out with HTBI primers, and a multiplex PCR formed the second round. From the multiplex PCR reads, TCRdb called clonotypes with MiXCR, one entry per CDR3 protein. Of hundreds of thousands of distinct CDR3 sequences in the sample, about 38% are singletons; the top ten hold more than 3%. Material for sequencing was peripheral blood. The source is an adult man with Graves' ophthalmopathy.

This clonotype was detected many times. The J gene is TRBJ2-2, the V gene TRBV19, with unresolved D. The V gene's germline CDR1 is LNHDA and CDR2 SQIVND (reference sequence). The CDR3 is 16 residues long. The V and J ends lost 0 bases and 1 base respectively, with 9 bases between them. CDR3 in amino acids: CASSIDFRLNTGELFF. Here the CDR3 DNA reads TGTGCCAGTAGTATAGATTTCCGCCTGAACACCGGGGAGCTGTTTTTT. Drawing the rest from reference TRBV19 and TRBJ2-2, the complete variable domain is DGGITQSPKYLFRKEGQNVTLSCEQNLNHDAMYWYRQDPGQGLRLIYYSQIVNDFQKGDIAEGYSVSREKKESFPLTVTSAQKNPTAFYLCASSIDFRLNTGELFFGEGSRLTVL.

V is TRBV13 and J is TRBJ1-4, with TRBD1 identical over 9 bases. The V gene end was trimmed by 5 bases and the J gene end by 8 bases; junction bases not matched to a gene: 15. The germline V gene encodes CDR1 PRHDT and CDR2 FYEKMQ (reference sequence). The CDR3 length is 17 residues. The CDR3 DNA is TGTGCCAGCAGCACCTTTACAGGGGGCGAAGGGAGAGAAAAACTGTTTTTT. The encoded protein is CASSTFTGGEGREKLFF.

This clonotype showed up many times. The chain has TRBV24-1 and TRBJ1-2; 8 nucleotides line up with TRBD1. The CDR3 is 15 residues long. V lost 5 bases and J lost 4; bases outside the gene matches: 8. Looked up from germline, CDR1 is KGHDR and CDR2 is SFDVKD. In DNA, the CDR3 is TGTGCCACCAGTGGGTCAGGGGGCAACGTCTATGGCTACACCTTC. This codes for CATSGSGGNVYGYTF.

This clonotype was picked up a small number of times. V gene TRBV16 combines with J gene TRBJ1-2; D is ambiguous. Germline CDR1 reads KGHSY; CDR2 reads FQNENV. The CDR3 is 12 amino acids. Trimming pared 4 bases from V and 9 bases from J, leaving 12 bases between. Here the CDR3 DNA reads TGTGCCAGCAGCCTAGCCGGAGGGAGCTACACCTTC. As protein: CASSLAGGSYTF. Supplemented by reference TRBV16 and TRBJ1-2, the full variable domain reads GEEVAQTPKHLVRGEGQKAKLYCAPIKGHSYVFWYQQVLKNEFKFLISFQNENVFDETGMPKERFSAKCLPNSPCSLEIQATKLEDSAVYFCASSLAGGSYTFGSGTRLTVV.

The sample holds many counts of this clonotype. The chain uses TRBV9 and TRBJ2-5, with 8 bases lining up with TRBD1. CDR1 SGDLS and CDR2 YYNGEE come from the germline V gene. The CDR3 is 14 residues long. With 4 bases clipped from V and 5 bases from J, the junction kept 7 bases outside the gene matches. The CDR3 reads CASSQDRGGETQYF. DNA of the CDR3: TGTGCCAGCAGCCAAGACAGGGGTGGGGAGACCCAGTACTTC.

Details on this clonotype: An end of the junction differs from the germline gene, which may be a read error. The rearrangement uses TRBV7-2 and TRBJ2-5; D perhaps matches TRBD1 (5 bases). The V gene's germline CDR1 is SGHTA and CDR2 FQGNSA. The CDR3 spans 14 residues. Written as DNA, the CDR3 is TGTGCCGGCAGCTTAAACACAGGCCAAGAGACCCAGTACTTC. This sequence encodes CAGSLNTGQETQYF.

This clonotype was recorded a few times. The rearrangement links TRBV4-2 to TRBJ2-7; weak D call: TRBD2 (5 bases). Looked up from germline, CDR1 is LGHNA and CDR2 is YNFKEQ. Trimming removed 0 bases at V and 4 bases at J, with 16 bases between. The CDR3 runs 16 residues. The CDR3 loop reads CASSQEGMGATYEQYF. The CDR3 nucleotides read TGTGCCAGCAGCCAAGAGGGGATGGGAGCTACTTACGAGCAGTACTTC.

The gene calls are TRBV7-9 and TRBJ2-3; D not certain. V dropped 5 bases and J dropped 2 bases, with 23 bases sitting between them. The CDR3 is 18 amino acids. Germline values: CDR1 SEHNR, CDR2 FQNEAQ (reference sequence). In DNA, the CDR3 is TGTGCCAGCAGCCCCAAAACCATTCCGAGTGGGCCCACAGATACGCAGTATTTT. It specifies CASSPKTIPSGPTDTQYF.

This clonotype has at least ten counts. The chain has TRBV19 and TRBJ1-5; possible D gene TRBD1, 5 bases. This CDR3 has 13 residues. Looked up from germline, CDR1 is LNHDA and CDR2 is SQIVND (reference sequence). V lost 2 bases and J lost 8, with 10 bases in between. The CDR3 loop is CASSINRREPQHF. The CDR3, as DNA: TGTGCCAGTAGTATAAACAGGCGGGAGCCCCAGCATTTT.

The chain combines TRBV4-2 with TRBJ1-4; 7 bases fit TRBD1. With V trimmed by 5 bases and J by 2 bases, 5 bases remained unmatched. The CDR3 runs 15 residues. Germline values: CDR1 LGHNA, CDR2 YNFKEQ. In nucleotides, the CDR3 is TGTGCCAGCAGCTACGGACAGGCGACTAATGAAAAACTGTTTTTT. Protein product: CASSYGQATNEKLFF.

This clonotype was seen many times. At one of its ends the junction is not consistent with the germline gene, which may arise from a read error. The chain combines TRBV5-1 with TRBJ2-5, with 11 bases fitting TRBD2. The CDR3 is made up of 14 amino acids. Germline V gene data show CDR1 as SGHRS and CDR2 as YFSETQ. For the CDR3, the DNA is TGTGCCAGCAGCTTAGCGGGGGGGCAAGAGACCCAGTACTTC. Its protein is CASSLAGGQETQYF.

This clonotype was seen a handful of times. This rearrangement joins TRBV7-9 to TRBJ1-5; D is unclear. CDR3 length: 14 residues. Germline loops: CDR1 SEHNR, CDR2 FQNEAQ (reference sequence). Trimming removed 6 bases at V and 4 bases at J, with 13 bases between. The DNA for the CDR3 is TGTGCCAGCAGTAACCCCGGCCGGAATCAGCCCCAGCATTTT. Translated: CASSNPGRNQPQHF.

The table lists this clonotype with many counts. The V call is TRBV15, the J call TRBJ1-2, with D possibly TRBD1 on 5 matching bases. Germline V gives CDR1 LNHNV, CDR2 YYDKDF (reference sequence). This CDR3 has 14 residues. Trimming shortened V by 3 bases and J by 4 bases, and 12 bases separated the two germline ends. In DNA, the CDR3 is TGTGCCACCAGCAGGGGTTCCGGGGGCTATGGCTACACCTTC. Translated, it gives CATSRGSGGYGYTF.

This clonotype occurred many times. The chain combines TRBV11-2 with TRBJ2-5; 9 bases fit TRBD2. The CDR3 contains 16 residues. Germline values: CDR1 SGHAT, CDR2 FQNNGV. V lost 5 bases, J lost 5 bases, and 12 bases stayed unmatched. CDR3 in amino acids: CASSAGAAGGRETQYF. Written as DNA, the CDR3 is TGTGCCAGCAGCGCGGGGGCAGCGGGGGGAAGGGAGACCCAGTACTTC.

The sample holds many counts of this clonotype. The chain uses TRBV20-1 and TRBJ2-7, with 10 bases that match TRBD2. CDR1 is DFQATT and CDR2 is SNEGSKA in the germline V gene (reference sequence). The CDR3 runs to 13 residues. Trimming took 6 bases from V and 3 from J; bases not matched to a gene: 5. The CDR3 bases are TGCAGTGCCGCCGGGACTAGCGACTACGAGCAGTACTTC. Translated: CSAAGTSDYEQYF.

This clonotype was seen only once. A read error is possible here, since a much larger clone lies one base away. Without the conserved terminal phenylalanine or tryptophan, this CDR3 likely stems from a read error. V usage is TRBV20-1 and J usage is TRBJ1-1; D is unresolved. CDR1 and CDR2 from the germline V gene are DFQATT and SNEGSKA (reference sequence). V was trimmed by 5 bases and J by 6 bases, leaving 16 bases between them. This CDR3 is built from 13 residues. The CDR3 coding sequence is TGCAGTGCTCCCTTTTGGGGTAGAGCTGAAGCTTTCTCT. Protein: CSAPFWGRAEAFS.

The chain combines TRBV29-1 with TRBJ2-7; 9 bases match TRBD1. Germline V gene data show CDR1 as SQVTM and CDR2 as ANQGSEA. The CDR3 is 12 residues long. V dropped 7 bases and J dropped 3; count of bases not matched to a gene: 4. CDR3 sequence reads: CSAQGANYEQYF. The CDR3 DNA is TGCAGCGCACAGGGGGCGAACTACGAGCAGTACTTC.

About this clonotype: Sequence at one end of the junction differs from germline and may be a read error. The V call is TRBV25-1, the J call TRBJ1-4, with 10 nucleotides matching TRBD1. The CDR3 is made up of 16 amino acids. Germline V CDR1 and CDR2: MGHDK, SYGVNS. CDR3 DNA: TGTGCCAGCAGTGGACGGGGGACAGGGGCGGATGAAAAACTGTATTTT. This encodes CASSGRGTGADEKLYF.

This clonotype was detected only a few times. The gene calls are TRBV7-9 and TRBJ1-2; D not certain. Germline-derived CDR1 and CDR2 are SEHNR and FQNEAQ (reference sequence). The ends were cut back, 1 base at V and 2 bases at J, with 23 bases in the middle. The CDR3 is made up of 19 amino acids. The CDR3 nucleotides read TGTGCCAGCAGCTTAGAAGAGGTGACACCCAGGCCCCCGAACTATGGCTACACCTTC. Protein sequence: CASSLEEVTPRPPNYGYTF.

In its sample, this clonotype was seen many times. This chain uses TRBV7-8 with TRBJ2-7, with a possible D match to TRBD1 (6 bases). The CDR3 extends over 14 amino acids. Per the germline V gene, CDR1 is SGHVS and CDR2 is FQNEAQ. The V end lost 4 bases, the J end lost 2 bases, and 12 bases lay between the germline ends. CDR3 DNA: TGTGCCAGCAGCTCCGCTGAGGGGGCCTACGAGCAGTACTTC. Translated: CASSSAEGAYEQYF. Filled out from reference TRBV7-8 and TRBJ2-7, the complete variable domain reads GAGVSQSPRYKVAKRGQDVALRCDPISGHVSLFWYQQALGQGPEFLTYFQNEAQLDKSGLPSDRFFAERPEGSVSTLKIQRTQQEDSAVYLCASSSAEGAYEQYFGPGTRLTVT.

A few counts support this clonotype. This chain joins TRBV9 and TRBJ2-5; 8 bases match TRBD2. Germline values: CDR1 SGDLS, CDR2 YYNGEE. CDR3 length: 16 residues. The V segment lost 3 bases and the J segment 4 bases; nucleotides outside the gene matches: 11. The CDR3, as DNA: TGTGCCAGCAGCGGCGGGGGACTAGGTTGGGGAGAGACCCAGTACTTC. Its translation is CASSGGGLGWGETQYF.

The V and J genes are TRBV11-2 and TRBJ1-2; TRBD1 might be the D (5 bases). Per germline, CDR1 SGHAT and CDR2 FQNNGV. CDR3 size: 16 residues. V lost 1 base and J 7 bases, leaving 19 bases between the germline ends. The CDR3 sequence is CASSLGGSGGTCGYTF. The CDR3 DNA follows: TGTGCCAGCAGCTTAGGTGGTAGCGGGGGGACTTGTGGCTACACCTTC.

This clonotype appeared a few times. The chain has TRBV18 and TRBJ1-2; D call uncertain. The CDR3 covers 13 residues. CDR1 KGHSH and CDR2 LQKENI come from the germline V gene. V lost 2 bases and J 2 bases, leaving 6 bases between the germline ends. Written as DNA, the CDR3 is TGTGCCAGCTCACCAATCAGGAACTATGGCTACACCTTC. As protein: CASSPIRNYGYTF. Based on the CDR3 plus reference TRBV18 and TRBJ1-2, the full variable domain is NAGVMQNPRHLVRRRGQEARLRCSPMKGHSHVYWYRQLPEEGLKFMVYLQKENIIDESGMPKERFSAEFPKEGPSILRIQQVVRGDSAAYFCASSPIRNYGYTFGSGTRLTVV.

As concerns this clonotype: Since the CDR3 does not end with the conserved phenylalanine or tryptophan, this likely comes from a read error. It is unclear where the CDR3 begins or ends on the DNA, so no DNA is shown, and the CDR3 is as TCRdb lists it. J is TRBJ2-7 and V is TRBV7-8; TRBD2 is the table's D call and was not checked against the DNA. The CDR3 spans 9 amino acids, including both terminal residues. CDR1 and CDR2 from the germline V gene are SGHVS and FQNEAQ. CDR3 protein: CASSFPLTS.

At least ten counts were recorded for this clonotype. This chain connects TRBV7-8 to TRBJ1-5; D might be TRBD1 (6 bases). The CDR3 runs to 15 residues. Trimming took 0 bases from V and 7 from J, leaving 13 bases between them. In germline, CDR1 is SGHVS, CDR2 FQNEAQ. CDR3 protein: CASSLASGAGQPQHF. The CDR3, as DNA: TGTGCCAGCAGCTTAGCGTCAGGGGCGGGCCAGCCCCAGCATTTT. Full variable domain (outside the CDR3, taken from reference TRBV7-8 and TRBJ1-5): GAGVSQSPRYKVAKRGQDVALRCDPISGHVSLFWYQQALGQGPEFLTYFQNEAQLDKSGLPSDRFFAERPEGSVSTLKIQRTQQEDSAVYLCASSLASGAGQPQHFGDGTRLSIL.